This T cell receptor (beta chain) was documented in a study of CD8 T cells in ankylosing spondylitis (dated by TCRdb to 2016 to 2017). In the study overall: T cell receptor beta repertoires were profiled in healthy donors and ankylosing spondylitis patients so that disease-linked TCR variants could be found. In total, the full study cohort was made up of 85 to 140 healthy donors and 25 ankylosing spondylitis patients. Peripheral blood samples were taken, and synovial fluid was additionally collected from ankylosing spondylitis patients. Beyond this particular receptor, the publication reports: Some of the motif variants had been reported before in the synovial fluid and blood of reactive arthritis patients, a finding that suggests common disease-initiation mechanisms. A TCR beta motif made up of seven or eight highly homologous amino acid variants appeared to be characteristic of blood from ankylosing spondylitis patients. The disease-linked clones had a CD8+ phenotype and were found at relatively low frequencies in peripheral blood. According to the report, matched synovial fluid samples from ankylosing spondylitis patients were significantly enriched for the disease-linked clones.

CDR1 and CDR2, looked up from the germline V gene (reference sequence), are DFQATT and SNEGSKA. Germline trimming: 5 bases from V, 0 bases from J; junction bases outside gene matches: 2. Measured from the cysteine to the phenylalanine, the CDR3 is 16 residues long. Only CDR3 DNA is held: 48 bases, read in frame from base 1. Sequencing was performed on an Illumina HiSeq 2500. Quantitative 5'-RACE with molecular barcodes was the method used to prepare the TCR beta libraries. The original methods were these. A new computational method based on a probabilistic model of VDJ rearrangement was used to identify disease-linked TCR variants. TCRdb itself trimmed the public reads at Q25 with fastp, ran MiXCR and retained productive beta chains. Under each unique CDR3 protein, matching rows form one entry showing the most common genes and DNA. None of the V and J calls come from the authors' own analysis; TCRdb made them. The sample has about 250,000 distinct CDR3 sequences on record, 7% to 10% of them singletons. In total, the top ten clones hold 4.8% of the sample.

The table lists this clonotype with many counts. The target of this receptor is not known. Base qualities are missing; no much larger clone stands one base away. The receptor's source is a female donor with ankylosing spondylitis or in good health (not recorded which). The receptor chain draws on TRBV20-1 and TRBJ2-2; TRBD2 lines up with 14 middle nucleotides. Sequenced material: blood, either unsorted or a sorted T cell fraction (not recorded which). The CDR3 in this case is CSALTSGRANTGELFF. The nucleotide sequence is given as TGCAGTGCTTTGACTAGCGGGAGGGCGAACACCGGGGAGCTGTTTTTT.